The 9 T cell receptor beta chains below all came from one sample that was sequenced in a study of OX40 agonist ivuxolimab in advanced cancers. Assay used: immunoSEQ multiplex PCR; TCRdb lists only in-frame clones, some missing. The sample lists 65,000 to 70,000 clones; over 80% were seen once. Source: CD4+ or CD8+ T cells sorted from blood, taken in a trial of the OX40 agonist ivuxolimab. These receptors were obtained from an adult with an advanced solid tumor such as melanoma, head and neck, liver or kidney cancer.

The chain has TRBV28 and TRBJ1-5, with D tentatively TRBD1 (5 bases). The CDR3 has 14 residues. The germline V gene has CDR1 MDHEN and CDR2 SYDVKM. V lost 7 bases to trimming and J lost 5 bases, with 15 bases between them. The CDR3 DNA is TGTGCCAGCACGGGGCAGGGCCCTTATCAGCCCCAGCATTTT. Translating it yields CASTGQGPYQPQHF.

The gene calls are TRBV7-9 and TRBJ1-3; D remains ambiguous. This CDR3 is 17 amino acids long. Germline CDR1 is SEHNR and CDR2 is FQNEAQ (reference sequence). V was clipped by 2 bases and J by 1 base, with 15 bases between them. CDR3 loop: CASSLSLGRASGNTIYF. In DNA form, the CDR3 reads TGTGCCAGCAGCTTATCCCTGGGCCGGGCGTCTGGAAACACCATATATTTT. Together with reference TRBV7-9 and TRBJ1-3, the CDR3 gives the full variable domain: DTGVSQNPRHKITKRGQNVTFRCDPISEHNRLYWYRQTLGQGPEFLTYFQNEAQLEKSRLLSDRFSAERPKGSFSTLEIQRTEQGDSAMYLCASSLSLGRASGNTIYFGEGSWLTVV.

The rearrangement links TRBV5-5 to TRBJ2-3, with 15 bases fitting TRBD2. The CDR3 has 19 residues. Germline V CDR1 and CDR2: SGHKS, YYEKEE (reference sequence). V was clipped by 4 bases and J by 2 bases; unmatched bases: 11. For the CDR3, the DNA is TGTGCCAGCAGCCCCGACCGAGGGACTAGCGGGAGGACCACAGATACGCAGTATTTT. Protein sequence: CASSPDRGTSGRTTDTQYF.

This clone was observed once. DNA of the CDR3: TGTGCCAGCAGCAGGGGGGCCTCCCAGGGCGGCAATGAGCAGTTCTTC. Translation: CASSRGASQGGNEQFF. The gene calls are TRBV5-5 and TRBJ2-1; D is tentatively TRBD1 or TRBD2 (6 bases each). CDR3 size: 16 residues. CDR1 is SGHKS and CDR2 is YYEKEE in the germline V gene (reference sequence). The V gene lost 4 bases and the J gene lost 6 bases, with 20 bases spanning the gap.

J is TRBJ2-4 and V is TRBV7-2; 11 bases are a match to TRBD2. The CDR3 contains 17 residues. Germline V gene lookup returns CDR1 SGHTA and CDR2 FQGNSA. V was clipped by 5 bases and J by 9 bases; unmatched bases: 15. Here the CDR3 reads CASSPRFLAGGPPIQYF. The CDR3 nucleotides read TGTGCCAGCAGCCCGAGGTTCCTAGCGGGGGGCCCTCCCATTCAGTACTTC.

The DNA of the CDR3 is TGTGCCAGCAGCTTGGACAGGGCCGCAGATACGCAGTATTTT. This codes for CASSLDRAADTQYF. The genes are TRBV5-4 and TRBJ2-3; perhaps TRBD1 as D (6 bases). Trimming took 0 bases from V and 4 from J, leaving 9 bases between them. This CDR3 contains 14 residues. Germline CDR1 reads SGHNT; CDR2 reads YYREEE (reference sequence). The full variable domain, with the rest looked up from reference TRBV5-4 and TRBJ2-3, is ETGVTQSPTHLIKTRGQQVTLRCSSQSGHNTVSWYQQALGQGPQFIFQYYREEENGRGNFPPRFSGLQFPNYSSELNVNALELDDSALYLCASSLDRAADTQYFGPGTRLTVL.

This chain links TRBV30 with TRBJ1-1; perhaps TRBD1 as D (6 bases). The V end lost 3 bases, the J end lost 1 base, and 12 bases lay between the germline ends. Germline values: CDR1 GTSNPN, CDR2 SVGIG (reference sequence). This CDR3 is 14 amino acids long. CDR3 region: CAWSSDSGNTEAFF. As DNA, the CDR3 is TGTGCCTGGAGCTCGGACAGTGGGAACACTGAAGCTTTCTTT. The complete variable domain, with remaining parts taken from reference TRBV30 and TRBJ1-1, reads SQTIHQWPATLVQPVGSPLSLECTVEGTSNPNLYWYRQAAGRGLQLLFYSVGIGQISSEVPQNLSASRPQDRQFILSSKKLLLSDSGFYLCAWSSDSGNTEAFFGQGTRLTVV.

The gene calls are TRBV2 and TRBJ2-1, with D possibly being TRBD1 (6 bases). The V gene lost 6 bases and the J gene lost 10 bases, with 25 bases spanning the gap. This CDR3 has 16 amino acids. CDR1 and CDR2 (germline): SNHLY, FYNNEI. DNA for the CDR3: TGTGCCAGCAGCACAGGGTTTAGTATCCCCGAATCCGAGCAGTTCTTC. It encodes CASSTGFSIPESEQFF.

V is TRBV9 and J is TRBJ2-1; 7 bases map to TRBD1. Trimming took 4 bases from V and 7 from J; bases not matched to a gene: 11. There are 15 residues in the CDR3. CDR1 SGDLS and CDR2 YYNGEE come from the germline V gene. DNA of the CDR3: TGTGCCAGCAGCCCGAGACAGGGCTCGGAGAATGAGCAGTTCTTC. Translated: CASSPRQGSENEQFF.